These T cell receptor beta chains were read from a single sample in a study of T cell responses to AZD1222 COVID-19 vaccine. TCRdb's table, derived via immunoSEQ multiplex PCR, lists solely in-frame clones and lacks some. The data contain about 120,000 clones, roughly 88% of them singletons. Sequencing used peripheral blood, obtained on day 0 of MenACWY control vaccination. All receptors come from an adult in good health. The CDR3 runs from the conserved cysteine through the conserved F or W. A D gene is named only where the DNA matches it firmly. The size entry is marked missing in some rows and otherwise reads once, few, many or a size class.

>TRBV2|TRBJ2-1|-|TRBD2
TGTGCCAGCAGACGGACTAGCGGCATCAATGAGCAGTTCTTC
CASRRTSGINEQFF
>TRBV5-1|TRBJ1-1|-|-
TGCGCCAGCAGCCCCTCGGATAGGACTGAAGCTTTCTTT
CASSPSDRTEAFF
>TRBV4-1|TRBJ1-6|-|-
TGCGCCAGCAGCCGAGAGGGTCGGGTATCGAATTCACCCCTCCACTTT
CASSREGRVSNSPLHF
>TRBV19|TRBJ2-7|-|-
TGTGCCAGTAGTTTAAGGACGTACTCCTACGAGCAGTACTTC
CASSLRTYSYEQYF
>TRBV5-1|TRBJ1-3|-|-
TGCGCCAGCATCTCCGGGCTCTCTGAAGGAAACACCATATATTTT
CASISGLSEGNTIYF
>TRBV28|TRBJ2-7|-|TRBD1
TGTGCCAGCAGTTTAACCCTCCAGGGGGCAACCTACGAGCAGTACTTC
CASSLTLQGATYEQYF
>TRBV5-1|TRBJ2-5|-|-
TGCGCCAGCAGCTTGGAAGGGTTGGGGGAGACCCAGTACTTC
CASSLEGLGETQYF
>TRBV30|TRBJ2-1|-|TRBD2
TGTGCCTTCCTAGCGGGCTACAATGAGCAGTTCTTC
CAFLAGYNEQFF
>TRBV6-5|TRBJ1-1|few|-
TGTGCCAGCAGTTACTCGACAAGGGTAGCCACTGAAGCTTTCTTT
CASSYSTRVATEAFF
>TRBV30|TRBJ1-2|-|TRBD1
TGTGCCTGGAGTCCGGGACAGGGAATCTATGGCTACACCTTC
CAWSPGQGIYGYTF
>TRBV5-4|TRBJ1-3|-|TRBD1
TGTGCCAGCAGTTCAGGACAGGGGAGAAACACCATATATTTT
CASSSGQGRNTIYF
>TRBV2|TRBJ1-5|-|-
TGTGCCAGCAGGCAGGGGAATAGCAATCAGCCCCAGCATTTT
CASRQGNSNQPQHF
>TRBV19|TRBJ1-5|-|TRBD1
TGTGCCATACAGGGGGTAGGGTTCAATCAGCCCCAGCATTTT
CAIQGVGFNQPQHF
>TRBV9|TRBJ2-2|-|TRBD1
TGTGCCAGCAGCGACCGGGACAGGGGGCTACCGAACACCGGGGAGCTGTTTTTT
CASSDRDRGLPNTGELFF
>TRBV3-1/TRBV3-2|TRBJ1-1|-|-
TGTGCCAGCAGCCAAGACAGGGGAGCTGAAGCTTTCTTT
CASSQDRGAEAFF
>TRBV21-1|TRBJ2-7|-|-
TGTGCCAGCAGCAAAAAAGTCAGGGTCAACGAGCAGTACTTC
CASSKKVRVNEQYF
>TRBV5-1|TRBJ1-6|few|-
TGCGCCAGCAGCTTGGGTTCTCCCTATAATTCACCCCTCCACTTT
CASSLGSPYNSPLHF
>TRBV11-2|TRBJ2-3|-|-
TGTGCCAGCAGCTTAGGGAGCACAGATACGCAGTATTTT
CASSLGSTDTQYF
>TRBV9|TRBJ2-2|-|-
TGTGCCAGCAGCGATTATCAGCGCGGCGGGGAGCTGTTTTTT
CASSDYQRGGELFF
>TRBV7-9|TRBJ1-5|-|-
TGTGCCAGCAGCTTGGACAGTAATAGCAATCAGCCCCAGCATTTT
CASSLDSNSNQPQHF
>TRBV30|TRBJ1-3|-|-
TGTGCCTGGAGCACAGGGCCAGGAAACACCATATATTTT
CAWSTGPGNTIYF
>TRBV28|TRBJ1-6|-|-
TGTGCCAGCAGTCTCATCGGCGTCTCCTATAATTCACCCCTCCACTTT
CASSLIGVSYNSPLHF
>TRBV5-4|TRBJ2-2|-|-
TGTGCCAGCAGCTTGGCCAGTTCCGGGGAGCTGTTTTTT
CASSLASSGELFF
>TRBV2|TRBJ2-5|-|-
TGTGCCAGCGGGGAGACCCAGTACTTC
CASGETQYF
>TRBV24-1|TRBJ1-2|once|TRBD1
TGTGCCACCAGTGACCACAGGGGAGGTAACTATGGCTACACCTTC
CATSDHRGGNYGYTF
>TRBV25-1|TRBJ2-1|-|-
TGTGCCAGCAGTGTAATAAACGAGCAGTTCTTC
CASSVINEQFF
>TRBV18|TRBJ2-7|-|TRBD2
TGTGCCAGCTCACCGGGACTAGCGGGTACTCTAATAACCTACGAGCAGTACTTC
CASSPGLAGTLITYEQYF
>TRBV5-1|TRBJ2-2|-|-
TGCGCCAGCAACTCGGGGCGGTCCGGGGAGCTGTTTTTT
CASNSGRSGELFF
>TRBV3-1/TRBV3-2|TRBJ2-1|-|TRBD2
TGTGCCAGCAGCCAGGGACTCGGGGGGTCGTTCAATGAGCAGTTCTTC
CASSQGLGGSFNEQFF
>TRBV29-1|TRBJ2-7|-|TRBD2
TGCAGTGCCCTCGGGGGGGAGTCCTACGAGCAGTACTTC
CSALGGESYEQYF
>TRBV6-5|TRBJ1-5|once|TRBD1
TGTGCCAGCAGTTACCCAACAGACAGGGGGGATCAGCCCCAGCATTTT
CASSYPTDRGDQPQHF
>TRBV11-3|TRBJ1-2|-|-
TGTGCCAGCAGCTCACACCGGGACCGCCAGCCTCGTAGCTACACCTTC
CASSSHRDRQPRSYTF
>TRBV7-2|TRBJ1-4|few|-
TGTGCCAGCAGCTTAGTGCCAGCTGAAAAACTGTTTTTT
CASSLVPAEKLFF
>TRBV24-1|TRBJ2-1|-|-
TGTGCCACCAGTGAGGGATGGTATGAGCAGTTCTTC
CATSEGWYEQFF
>TRBV21-1|TRBJ2-3|-|-
TGTGCCAGCAGCCCAGTGCTGTGTGGGCAGTATTTT
CASSPVLCGQYF
>TRBV10-1|TRBJ2-2|few|-
TGCGCCAGCAGTGAGTCGAACGCGAACACCGGGGAGCTGTTTTTT
CASSESNANTGELFF
>TRBV18|TRBJ2-7|-|-
TGTGCCAGCTCACCCTCCCGGGCCCGAAGCTACGAGCAGTACTTC
CASSPSRARSYEQYF
>TRBV11-2|TRBJ2-7|-|-
TGTGCCAGCAGCTCTCAGGGTGCCGAGCAGTACTTC
CASSSQGAEQYF
>TRBV6-5|TRBJ1-1|few|-
TGTGCCAGCAGTTACAAAAGGGGGAACACTGAAGCTTTCTTT
CASSYKRGNTEAFF
>TRBV9|TRBJ1-3|-|-
TGTGCCAGCAGCGTCGCGTCTGGAAACACCATATATTTT
CASSVASGNTIYF
>TRBV6-2/TRBV6-3|TRBJ1-2|-|-
TGTGCCAGCAGTTACGATGTGAGGGATTTAGGCTACACCTTC
CASSYDVRDLGYTF
>TRBV2|TRBJ1-2|-|TRBD1
TGTGCCAGCACTTACAGGGGGAACTATGGCTACACCTTC
CASTYRGNYGYTF
>TRBV5-1|TRBJ2-2|-|-
TGCGCCAGCAGCTTGGAAGGCCAACAAAAGCTGTTTTTT
CASSLEGQQKLFF
>TRBV6-5|TRBJ2-1|-|-
TGTGCCAGCAGTAGGGGGACAGGGGCCGGGACTAGCGGGTTCTTC
CASSRGTGAGTSGFF
>TRBV9|TRBJ2-3|once|TRBD1
TGTGCCAGCAGCGCGACAGGGCAAACAGATACGCAGTATTTT
CASSATGQTDTQYF